This T cell receptor (beta chain) was sequenced in a study of OX40 agonist ivuxolimab in advanced cancers. Comments on this clone: Antigen: not known.

Deletions cut 3 bases from V and 5 bases from J, with 12 bases between. The CDR3 totals 14 residues. The germline V gene has CDR1 MNHEY and CDR2 SMNVEV (reference sequence). Sequenced by immunoSEQ multiplex PCR; TCRdb stores in-frame clones only, minus some. This sample has approximately 60,000 clones, with over 60% found just once. General study findings and limits: There was clonal expansion of CD4+ and CD8+ blood T cells by week 6 at 0.1 to 3.0 mg/kg. Compared with CD4+, CD8+ T cells on average had more expanded clones. At 0.1-3.0 mg/kg, partial responders had clonal expansion among the lowest observed.

Patients had blood sampled at baseline and again on cycle 4 day 1 and cycle 7 day 1. The sequence was obtained from an adult with an advanced solid tumor such as melanoma, head and neck, liver or kidney cancer. Specimen: CD4+ or CD8+ T cells sorted from blood, collected in a trial of the OX40 agonist ivuxolimab. The J gene is TRBJ2-3, the V gene TRBV27; possibly TRBD1 for D (5 bases). CDR3 region: CASSFARVRDTQYF. The CDR3 region has the DNA TGTGCCAGCAGTTTCGCCAGGGTGCGAGATACGCAGTATTTT.